This entry features one T cell receptor beta chain sequence. This entry comes from a study of control samples from healthy donors and cancer patients. TCRdb keeps only in-frame clones here, not all; method: immunoSEQ multiplex PCR. The sample gives 350,000 to 450,000 clones, approximately 92% of which show up once; roughly 6.4% is in the top ten. The clonotype comes from a man aged 35-49 years with head and neck cancer. Material for sequencing was PBMCs.

The CDR3 reads CASSPGLAQTDTQYF. The CDR3, as DNA: TGTGCCAGCAGTCCGGGACTAGCGCAGACAGATACGCAGTATTTT. This chain uses TRBV5-4 with TRBJ2-3; 10 positions agree with TRBD2. Germline V lookup: CDR1 SGHNT, CDR2 YYREEE (reference sequence). Trimming cost V 5 bases and J 3 bases; bases outside gene matches: 6. This CDR3 spans 15 amino acids.